Each of the 5 T cell receptor beta chains below was sequenced from the same sample in a study of T cell repertoires in cytomegalovirus infection. TCRdb re-called the reads through MiXCR, storing one row per CDR3 protein. The sample carries about 57,000 distinct CDR3 sequences, roughly a fifth recorded once. No cognate antigen is known for these TCRs. The material was CD8+ T cells from cultured PBMCs, obtained from culture after CMV antigen stimulation. The receptors derive from a human donor in good health (CMV status not recorded). Some clones in this sample may be carry-over from other donors' samples.

This clonotype was observed a few times. V is TRBV25-1 and J is TRBJ1-1, with 9 positions matching TRBD1. Germline V gene lookup returns CDR1 MGHDK and CDR2 SYGVNS. Losses at the gene ends were 5 bases for V and 2 bases for J; bases not matched to a gene: 6. The CDR3 runs to 15 residues. The CDR3 is CASSIRTGANTEAFF. CDR3 DNA sequence: TGTGCCAGCAGTATCCGGACAGGGGCTAACACTGAAGCTTTCTTT.

The CDR3 loop is CASSVDSPYEQYF. CDR3 DNA sequence: TGTGCCAGCAGCGTCGACAGCCCCTACGAGCAGTACTTC. V and J are TRBV11-3 and TRBJ2-7, with D possibly being TRBD1 (5 bases). Germline V lookup: CDR1 SGHNT, CDR2 YENEEA. The CDR3 runs to 13 residues. Trimming pared 5 bases from V and 2 bases from J, leaving 10 bases between.

At least ten counts were recorded for this clonotype. This chain links TRBV7-2 with TRBJ1-4; D is possibly TRBD1 (6 bases). In germline, CDR1 is SGHTA, CDR2 FQGNSA. This CDR3 has 16 residues. The ends were cut back, 5 bases at V and 0 bases at J, with 13 bases in the middle. This CDR3 reads CASSLRTVPTNEKLFF. CDR3 bases: TGTGCCAGCAGCCTTCGGACAGTTCCAACTAATGAAAAACTGTTTTTT.

V and J are TRBV11-2 and TRBJ1-2, with D possibly TRBD1 on 5 matching bases. There are 19 residues in the CDR3. In germline, CDR1 is SGHAT, CDR2 FQNNGV. The V gene lost 5 bases and the J gene lost 4 bases, with 29 bases spanning the gap. The CDR3 loop is CASSPITYRPGKGSYGYTF. DNA for the CDR3: TGTGCCAGCAGCCCCATCACCTACAGGCCCGGGAAGGGTAGCTATGGCTACACCTTC.

The rearrangement uses TRBV7-9 and TRBJ2-1; 13 positions match TRBD2. Germline V gives CDR1 SEHNR, CDR2 FQNEAQ (reference sequence). This CDR3 comprises 19 residues. V lost 5 bases, J lost 0 bases, and 10 bases stayed unmatched. The CDR3: CASSDTVGLAGSSYNEQFF. For the CDR3, the DNA is TGTGCCAGCAGCGACACAGTGGGACTAGCGGGAAGCTCCTACAATGAGCAGTTCTTC.